The present T cell receptor (beta chain) was sequenced within a study of early T cells in non-severe SARS-CoV-2 infection. TCRdb re-derived calls from the 5' RACE reads in MiXCR, one entry per CDR3 protein. The table shows approximately 69,000 distinct CDR3 sequences, with about 10% occurring only once. The CDR3 runs 16 residues. Germline loops: CDR1 WSHSY, CDR2 SAAADI. A remark on this clonotype: One junction end does not reproduce the germline sequence, and a read error may be involved.

Sequences were obtained from whole blood. This rearrangement joins TRBV10-2 to TRBJ1-5, with TRBD1 as a possible D gene (5 bases). This sequence was found in an adult who was a healthcare worker with PCR-confirmed SARS-CoV-2 infection or an uninfected control (not recorded which). The CDR3 nucleotides are TGCACCAGCAGCTCGACAGAACCCTACTATAATCAGCCCCAGCATTTT. This codes for CTSSSTEPYYNQPQHF.